Sequencing of this T cell receptor (beta chain) was carried out in a study of CD8 T cells in ankylosing spondylitis. TCRdb passed the 5' RACE reads through MiXCR, listing each CDR3 protein once. The sample consists of about 69,000 distinct CDR3 sequences, approximately 5% of them appearing once. General study points: Relatively rare in peripheral blood, disease-linked clones were also CD8+. As reported, disease-linked clones showed significant enrichment in matched ankylosing spondylitis synovial fluid. In ankylosing spondylitis blood, a motif of roughly 8 highly homologous TCR beta variants appeared characteristic.

This clonotype was seen at least ten times. Antigen: not known. Sequencing was performed on blood, either unsorted or a sorted T cell fraction (not recorded which). This TCR was recovered from a male donor with ankylosing spondylitis or in good health (not recorded which).

The CDR3 DNA is TGTGCCAGCAGTTTATCCTCGGGACTTGGGGTAACAGATACGCAGTATTTT. As protein: CASSLSSGLGVTDTQYF. This chain links TRBV27 with TRBJ2-3, with D tentatively TRBD2 (6 bases). CDR1 and CDR2 from the germline V gene are MNHEY and SMNVEV (reference sequence). The CDR3 extends over 17 amino acids. V lost 0 bases to trimming and J lost 3 bases, with 16 bases between them.